The sequence of this T cell receptor (beta chain) was determined in a study of cytotoxic CD8 clonotypes in ibrutinib-treated CLL. Trimming took off 0 bases at V and 7 bases at J, with 4 bases between the two ends. Germline V gene sequence: CDR1 MRHNA, CDR2 SNTAGT. The CDR3 contains 12 residues. This clone was counted only a few times. Assay used: immunoSEQ multiplex PCR; TCRdb lists only in-frame clones, some missing. The table lists about 140,000 clones, 65% to 85% of them singletons, with 7.6% in the top ten. This sequence originates from a human donor with chronic lymphocytic leukemia. This chain connects TRBV6-4 to TRBJ2-1; D gene uncertain. Sequencing used PBMCs, obtained after 36 months of ibrutinib treatment. The CDR3 sequence: CASSDSVNEQFF. For the CDR3, the DNA is TGTGCCAGCAGTGACTCGGTTAATGAGCAGTTCTTC.